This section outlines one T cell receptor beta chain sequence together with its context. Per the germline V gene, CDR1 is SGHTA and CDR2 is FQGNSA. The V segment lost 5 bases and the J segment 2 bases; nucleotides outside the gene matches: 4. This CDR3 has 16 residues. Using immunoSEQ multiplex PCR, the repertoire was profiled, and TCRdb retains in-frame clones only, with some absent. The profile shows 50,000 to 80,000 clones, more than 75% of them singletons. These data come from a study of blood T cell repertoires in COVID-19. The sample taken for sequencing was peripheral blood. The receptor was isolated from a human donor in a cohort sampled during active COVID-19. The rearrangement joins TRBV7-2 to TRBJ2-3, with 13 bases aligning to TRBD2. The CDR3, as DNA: TGTGCCAGCAGCGTGACTAGCGGGGGGCCCACAGATACGCAGTATTTT. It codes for CASSVTSGGPTDTQYF.